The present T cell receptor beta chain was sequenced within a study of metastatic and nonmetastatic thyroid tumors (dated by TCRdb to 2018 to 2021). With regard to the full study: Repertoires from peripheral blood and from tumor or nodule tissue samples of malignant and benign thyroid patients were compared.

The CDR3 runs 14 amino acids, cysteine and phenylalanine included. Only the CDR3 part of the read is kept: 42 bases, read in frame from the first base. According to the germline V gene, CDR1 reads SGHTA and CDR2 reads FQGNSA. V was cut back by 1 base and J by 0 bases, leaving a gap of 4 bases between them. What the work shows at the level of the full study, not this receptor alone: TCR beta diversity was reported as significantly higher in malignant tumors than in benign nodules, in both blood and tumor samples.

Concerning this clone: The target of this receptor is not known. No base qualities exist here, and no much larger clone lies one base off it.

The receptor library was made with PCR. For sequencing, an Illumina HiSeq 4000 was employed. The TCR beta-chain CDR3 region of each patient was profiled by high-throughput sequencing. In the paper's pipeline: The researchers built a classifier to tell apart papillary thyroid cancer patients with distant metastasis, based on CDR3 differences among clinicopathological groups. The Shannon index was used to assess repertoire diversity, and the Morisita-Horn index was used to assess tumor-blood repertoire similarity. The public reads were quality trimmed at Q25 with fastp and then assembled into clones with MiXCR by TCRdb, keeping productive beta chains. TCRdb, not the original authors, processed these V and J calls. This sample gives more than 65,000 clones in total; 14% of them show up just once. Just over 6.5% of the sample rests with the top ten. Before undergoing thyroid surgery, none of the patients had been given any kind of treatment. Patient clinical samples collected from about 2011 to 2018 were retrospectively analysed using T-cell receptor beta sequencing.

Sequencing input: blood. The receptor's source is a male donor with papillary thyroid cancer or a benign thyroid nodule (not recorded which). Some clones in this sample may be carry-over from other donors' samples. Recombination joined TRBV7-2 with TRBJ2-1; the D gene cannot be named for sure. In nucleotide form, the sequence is TGTGCCAGCAGCTTAGGCATCTCCTACAATGAGCAGTTCTTC. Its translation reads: CASSLGISYNEQFF.